This is a list of T cell receptor beta chains from one sample in a study of T cells in narcolepsy. Libraries were prepared by immunoSEQ multiplex PCR; TCRdb keeps only in-frame clonotypes and omits some of them. The sample lists 25,000 to 35,000 clones; roughly 80% were seen once. Specimen: CD45RA- memory CD4+ T cells from PBMCs. Receptors were obtained from a human donor with narcolepsy. Both conserved end residues are part of each CDR3. Fields, in order: V gene, clone size, D gene, J gene, CDR3 length, CDR3 DNA, CDR3 protein. D genes are given only for firm matches. A clone size is listed for some rows: how often the clone was seen (once, few, many), or a class if it is expanded.

v_call: TRBV5-1; clone_size: -; d_call: TRBD2; j_call: TRBJ2-7; cdr3_length: 16; cdr3_nt: TGCGCCAGCAGCTTGACGGGACTAGCGGGAGAGGGAGAGCAGTACTTC; cdr3_aa: CASSLTGLAGEGEQYF
v_call: TRBV5-1; clone_size: -; d_call: -; j_call: TRBJ1-6; cdr3_length: 15; cdr3_nt: TGCGCCAGCAGCTACCGGGGGCCTAGGAATTCACCCCTCCACTTT; cdr3_aa: CASSYRGPRNSPLHF
v_call: TRBV4-1; clone_size: -; d_call: TRBD1; j_call: TRBJ1-4; cdr3_length: 15; cdr3_nt: TGCGCCAGCAGCCAAGATGGACAGGCGAATGAAAAACTGTTTTTT; cdr3_aa: CASSQDGQANEKLFF
v_call: TRBV6-1; clone_size: few; d_call: TRBD2; j_call: TRBJ2-2; cdr3_length: 15; cdr3_nt: TGTGCCAGCAGAACCGGGACTAGCACCGCCGGGGAGCTGTTTTTT; cdr3_aa: CASRTGTSTAGELFF
v_call: TRBV18; clone_size: -; d_call: -; j_call: TRBJ2-1; cdr3_length: 14; cdr3_nt: TGTGCCAGCTCCCTAGGAGGCTCCTACAATGAGCAGTTCTTC; cdr3_aa: CASSLGGSYNEQFF
v_call: TRBV28; clone_size: -; d_call: -; j_call: TRBJ1-6; cdr3_length: 13; cdr3_nt: TGTGCCAGCGGGGGGTCCTATAATTCACCTCTCCACTTT; cdr3_aa: CASGGSYNSPLHF
v_call: TRBV4-1; clone_size: -; d_call: TRBD2; j_call: TRBJ2-1; cdr3_length: 16; cdr3_nt: TGCGCCAGCAGCCTCATAGCGGGGGCTCTCGTAAATGAGCAGTTCTTC; cdr3_aa: CASSLIAGALVNEQFF
v_call: TRBV7-9; clone_size: -; d_call: TRBD1; j_call: TRBJ2-2; cdr3_length: 14; cdr3_nt: TGTGCCAGCAGATCGGACAGGGACACCGGGGAGCTGTTTTTT; cdr3_aa: CASRSDRDTGELFF
v_call: TRBV28; clone_size: once; d_call: TRBD2; j_call: TRBJ2-3; cdr3_length: 14; cdr3_nt: TGTGCCACCCAGCGGGAGTCGGTCACAGATACGCAGTATTTT; cdr3_aa: CATQRESVTDTQYF
v_call: TRBV9; clone_size: -; d_call: -; j_call: TRBJ2-7; cdr3_length: 14; cdr3_nt: TGTGCCAGCAGCGTTACATATGGGGGATACGAGCAGTACTTC; cdr3_aa: CASSVTYGGYEQYF
v_call: TRBV7-3; clone_size: -; d_call: -; j_call: TRBJ2-1; cdr3_length: 12; cdr3_nt: TGTGCCAGCAGCTTGCCAGGGGGGAAACAGTTCTTC; cdr3_aa: CASSLPGGKQFF
v_call: TRBV18; clone_size: -; d_call: -; j_call: TRBJ2-2; cdr3_length: 18; cdr3_nt: TGTGCCAGCTCACCGATTCAGCAGCGAACTAGCAATCCCGGGGAGCTGTTTTTT; cdr3_aa: CASSPIQQRTSNPGELFF
v_call: TRBV19; clone_size: -; d_call: TRBD1; j_call: TRBJ1-2; cdr3_length: 18; cdr3_nt: TGTGCCAGTAGTCCCCCCACGACAGGGAACCCCGAGGTCTATGGCTACACCTTC; cdr3_aa: CASSPPTTGNPEVYGYTF
v_call: TRBV5-6; clone_size: -; d_call: -; j_call: TRBJ1-6; cdr3_length: 16; cdr3_nt: TGTGCCAGCAGCGGATCAGCGGGGGTCGGCAATTCACCCCTCCACTTT; cdr3_aa: CASSGSAGVGNSPLHF
v_call: TRBV6-1; clone_size: -; d_call: TRBD2; j_call: TRBJ2-1; cdr3_length: 15; cdr3_nt: TGTGCCAGCAGTCAACTAGCGGGGGGCACGAATGAGCAGTTCTTC; cdr3_aa: CASSQLAGGTNEQFF
v_call: TRBV10-3; clone_size: -; d_call: TRBD1; j_call: TRBJ2-7; cdr3_length: 14; cdr3_nt: TGTGCCATCAGCCCCGGGACAGGGTCCAACGAGCAGTACTTC; cdr3_aa: CAISPGTGSNEQYF
v_call: TRBV29-1; clone_size: -; d_call: -; j_call: TRBJ1-2; cdr3_length: 12; cdr3_nt: TGCAGCGTGAGGGCGACAGAATTTGGCTACACCTTC; cdr3_aa: CSVRATEFGYTF
v_call: TRBV7-9; clone_size: -; d_call: TRBD2; j_call: TRBJ2-5; cdr3_length: 16; cdr3_nt: TGTGCCAGCAGCCCACGGACTAGCGGGGGGATGGAGACCCAGTACTTC; cdr3_aa: CASSPRTSGGMETQYF
v_call: TRBV6-5; clone_size: -; d_call: -; j_call: TRBJ1-2; cdr3_length: 12; cdr3_nt: TGTGCCAGCAGCCAGGGAGGGCGCGGCTACACCTTC; cdr3_aa: CASSQGGRGYTF
v_call: TRBV29-1; clone_size: -; d_call: TRBD2; j_call: TRBJ2-1; cdr3_length: 15; cdr3_nt: TGCAGCGTTGTAGGGACTAGCGGGGGGGGCAATGAGCAGTTCTTC; cdr3_aa: CSVVGTSGGGNEQFF
v_call: TRBV10-3; clone_size: -; d_call: -; j_call: TRBJ2-2; cdr3_length: 15; cdr3_nt: TGTGCCATCAGACCCCTGGGACAGAACACCGGGGAGCTGTTTTTT; cdr3_aa: CAIRPLGQNTGELFF
v_call: TRBV11-2; clone_size: -; d_call: TRBD2; j_call: TRBJ2-1; cdr3_length: 14; cdr3_nt: TGTGCCAGCGGGTGGACTAGCGGGACCGTGGACCGAATCTTC; cdr3_aa: CASGWTSGTVDRIF
v_call: TRBV15; clone_size: -; d_call: -; j_call: TRBJ1-2; cdr3_length: 12; cdr3_nt: TGTGCCACCGTGGGTCAGTCCTATGGCTACACCTTC; cdr3_aa: CATVGQSYGYTF
v_call: TRBV23-1; clone_size: once; d_call: TRBD2; j_call: TRBJ2-1; cdr3_length: 15; cdr3_nt: TGCGCCAGCACCATGGGGGAGGGCCTTTATTTTGAGCAGTTCTTC; cdr3_aa: CASTMGEGLYFEQFF
v_call: TRBV4-2; clone_size: -; d_call: -; j_call: TRBJ1-1; cdr3_length: 14; cdr3_nt: TGTGCCAGCAGCCCTAGGGACAAGAACACTGAAGCTTTCTTT; cdr3_aa: CASSPRDKNTEAFF
v_call: TRBV28; clone_size: -; d_call: TRBD2; j_call: TRBJ2-3; cdr3_length: 15; cdr3_nt: TGTGCCAGCAGCCCAAGCGGGGGGCACACAGATACGCAGTATTTT; cdr3_aa: CASSPSGGHTDTQYF
v_call: TRBV6-1; clone_size: -; d_call: -; j_call: TRBJ1-5; cdr3_length: 16; cdr3_nt: TGTGCCAGCAGTCAAGTCGCAGGGAGGAGCAATCAGCCCCAGCATTTT; cdr3_aa: CASSQVAGRSNQPQHF
v_call: TRBV5-4; clone_size: -; d_call: -; j_call: TRBJ2-1; cdr3_length: 15; cdr3_nt: TGTGCCAGCAGCTCAAAATCCGGGGCCGACAATGAGCAGTTCTTC; cdr3_aa: CASSSKSGADNEQFF
v_call: TRBV5-1; clone_size: -; d_call: -; j_call: TRBJ2-2; cdr3_length: 15; cdr3_nt: TGCGCCAGCAGCCCAAACGACGGGGGTCCCGGGGAGCTGTTTTTT; cdr3_aa: CASSPNDGGPGELFF
v_call: TRBV5-4; clone_size: -; d_call: TRBD1; j_call: TRBJ2-2; cdr3_length: 16; cdr3_nt: TGTGCCAGCAGCCCAACCCCGACAGGGGTGGCCGGGGAGCTGTTTTTT; cdr3_aa: CASSPTPTGVAGELFF
v_call: TRBV27; clone_size: few; d_call: -; j_call: TRBJ1-5; cdr3_length: 13; cdr3_nt: TGTGCCAGCAGTTTGGAGGGTCCCCAGCCCCAGCATTTT; cdr3_aa: CASSLEGPQPQHF
v_call: TRBV5-1; clone_size: few; d_call: -; j_call: TRBJ2-1; cdr3_length: 14; cdr3_nt: TGCGCCAGCAGCTTGGGGCAAAACTACAATGAGCAGTTCTTC; cdr3_aa: CASSLGQNYNEQFF
v_call: TRBV5-5; clone_size: once; d_call: TRBD1; j_call: TRBJ2-7; cdr3_length: 12; cdr3_nt: TGTGCCAGTGGACAGGCGGTGGGTGAGCAGTACTTC; cdr3_aa: CASGQAVGEQYF
v_call: TRBV6-5; clone_size: -; d_call: TRBD2; j_call: TRBJ2-1; cdr3_length: 15; cdr3_nt: TGTGCCAGCAGGCTAGCGGGGGGGGCCTACAATGAGCAGTTCTTC; cdr3_aa: CASRLAGGAYNEQFF
v_call: TRBV5-1; clone_size: -; d_call: -; j_call: TRBJ2-7; cdr3_length: 15; cdr3_nt: TGCGCCAGCAGCATCGGACACGTCAGTACCTACGAGCAGTACTTC; cdr3_aa: CASSIGHVSTYEQYF
v_call: TRBV5-1; clone_size: once; d_call: -; j_call: TRBJ2-1; cdr3_length: 11; cdr3_nt: TGCGCCAGCAGACAGGGCAATGAGCAGTTCTTC; cdr3_aa: CASRQGNEQFF
v_call: TRBV9; clone_size: -; d_call: -; j_call: TRBJ1-6; cdr3_length: 14; cdr3_nt: TGTGCCAGCAGCGGACAAAACTATAATTCACCCCTCCACTTT; cdr3_aa: CASSGQNYNSPLHF
v_call: TRBV18; clone_size: once; d_call: -; j_call: TRBJ1-6; cdr3_length: 14; cdr3_nt: TGTGCCAGCTCACCCTTGGGTTCCGATTCACCCCTCCACTTT; cdr3_aa: CASSPLGSDSPLHF
v_call: TRBV29-1; clone_size: -; d_call: -; j_call: TRBJ2-7; cdr3_length: 13; cdr3_nt: TGCAGCGTTGCCCGGGACGGCTCCTACGAGCAGTACTTC; cdr3_aa: CSVARDGSYEQYF
v_call: TRBV7-6; clone_size: -; d_call: TRBD1; j_call: TRBJ1-6; cdr3_length: 15; cdr3_nt: TGTGCCAGCAGCTTAGGGGGACAGGCTAATTCACCCCTCCACTTT; cdr3_aa: CASSLGGQANSPLHF
v_call: TRBV29-1; clone_size: once; d_call: TRBD1; j_call: TRBJ2-1; cdr3_length: 15; cdr3_nt: TGCAGCGTAATAAACCGGGACAGGGGCTACAATGAGCAGTTCTTC; cdr3_aa: CSVINRDRGYNEQFF
v_call: TRBV10-3; clone_size: -; d_call: TRBD1; j_call: TRBJ1-2; cdr3_length: 16; cdr3_nt: TGTGCCATCAGTGATGGACAGGGTAAGGGAAACTATGGCTACACCTTC; cdr3_aa: CAISDGQGKGNYGYTF
v_call: TRBV2; clone_size: few; d_call: TRBD2; j_call: TRBJ2-1; cdr3_length: 18; cdr3_nt: TGTGCCAGCAGTGGAGGACTAGCGGGAGGGAGTGCCTACAATGAGCAGTTCTTC; cdr3_aa: CASSGGLAGGSAYNEQFF